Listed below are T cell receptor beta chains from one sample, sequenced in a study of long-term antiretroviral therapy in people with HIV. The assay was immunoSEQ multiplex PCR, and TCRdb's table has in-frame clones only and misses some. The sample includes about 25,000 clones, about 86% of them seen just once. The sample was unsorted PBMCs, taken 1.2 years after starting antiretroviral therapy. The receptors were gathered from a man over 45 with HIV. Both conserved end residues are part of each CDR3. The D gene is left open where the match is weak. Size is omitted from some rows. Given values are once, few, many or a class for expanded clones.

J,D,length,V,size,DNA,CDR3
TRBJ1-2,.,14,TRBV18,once,TGTGCCAGCTCACCTAGCGGGGTCGACTATGGCTACACCTTC,CASSPSGVDYGYTF
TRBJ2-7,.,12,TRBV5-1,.,TGCGCCAGCAGCTTGGCCGGGACCGAGCAGTACTTC,CASSLAGTEQYF
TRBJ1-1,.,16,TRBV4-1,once,TGCGCCAGCAGCCGTCGACAGACCAACATGAACACTGAAGCTTTCTTT,CASSRRQTNMNTEAFF
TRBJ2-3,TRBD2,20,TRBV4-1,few,TGCGCCAGCAGCCAAGCGGCCCCACTAGCGGGGGGAATTCCGCCAGATACGCAGTATTTT,CASSQAAPLAGGIPPDTQYF
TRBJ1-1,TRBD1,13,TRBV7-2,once,TGTGCCAGCAGCCTAGACAGGGTTACTGAAGCTTTCTTT,CASSLDRVTEAFF
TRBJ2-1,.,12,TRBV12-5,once,TGTGCTAGTGGTCCCCATTTGGATGAGCAGTTCTTC,CASGPHLDEQFF
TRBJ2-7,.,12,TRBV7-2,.,TGTGCCAGCAGCTTAGTAGGGAACGAGCAGTACTTC,CASSLVGNEQYF
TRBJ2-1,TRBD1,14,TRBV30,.,TGTGCCTGGAGTCGGGGACAGGCTTACAATGAGCAGTTCTTC,CAWSRGQAYNEQFF
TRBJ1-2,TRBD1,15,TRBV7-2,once,TGTGCCAGCAGCTCGGGACAGGGGGCATCTTATGGCTACACCTTC,CASSSGQGASYGYTF
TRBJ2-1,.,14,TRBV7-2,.,TGTGCCAGCAGCGAACGGACTGGATTCGATGAGCAGTTCTTC,CASSERTGFDEQFF
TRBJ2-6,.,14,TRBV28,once,TGTGCCAGCAGGCTAAGCTCTGGGGCCAACGTCCTGACTTTC,CASRLSSGANVLTF
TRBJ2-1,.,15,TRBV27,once,TGTGCCAGCAGTCGGGATCCGGGATCCTACAATGAGCAGTTCTTC,CASSRDPGSYNEQFF
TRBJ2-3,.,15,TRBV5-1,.,TGCGCCAGCAGCTCCGGACTCTCTGGTACAGATACGCAGTATTTT,CASSSGLSGTDTQYF
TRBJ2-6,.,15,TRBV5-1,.,TGCGCCAGCAAGCTGGGAGGAAACGGGGCCAACGTCCTGACTTTC,CASKLGGNGANVLTF
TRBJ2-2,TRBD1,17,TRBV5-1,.,TGCGCCAGCAGCAAACAACCGGGACAGGGGAACACCGGGGAGCTGTTTTTT,CASSKQPGQGNTGELFF
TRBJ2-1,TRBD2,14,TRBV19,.,TGTGCCAGTACACTAGCGGGGGGGAACAATGAGCAGTTCTTC,CASTLAGGNNEQFF
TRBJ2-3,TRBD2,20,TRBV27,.,TGTGCCAGCAGTAACCCTACTAGCGGGGGACCCCTACGAAACACAGATACGCAGTATTTT,CASSNPTSGGPLRNTDTQYF
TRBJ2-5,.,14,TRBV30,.,TGTGCCTGGAGTGTTCTACGACCCCAAGAGACCCAGTACTTC,CAWSVLRPQETQYF
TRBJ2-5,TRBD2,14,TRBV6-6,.,TGTGCCAGCTCTCGGCGGGGGGGCGAAGAGACCCAGTACTTC,CASSRRGGEETQYF
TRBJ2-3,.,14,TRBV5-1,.,TGCGCCAGCAGCTTGACTACGAGCACAGATACGCAGTATTTT,CASSLTTSTDTQYF
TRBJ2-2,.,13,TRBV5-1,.,TGCGCCAGCAGCTGGGACTTCTCTGGGGAGCTGTTTTTT,CASSWDFSGELFF
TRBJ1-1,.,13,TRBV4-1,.,TGCGCCAGCAGCCAGCCCGGGGACACTGAAGCTTTCTTT,CASSQPGDTEAFF
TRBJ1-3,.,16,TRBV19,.,TGTGCCAGTAGTATAGATCACGGCCGCTCTGGAAACACCATATATTTT,CASSIDHGRSGNTIYF
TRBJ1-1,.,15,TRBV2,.,TGTGCCAGCAGAGGGAGGGACAACGTCAACACTGAAGCTTTCTTT,CASRGRDNVNTEAFF
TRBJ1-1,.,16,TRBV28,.,TGTGCCAGCAGTTTATACCCAGGGGCGCGAGGCACTGAAGCTTTCTTT,CASSLYPGARGTEAFF
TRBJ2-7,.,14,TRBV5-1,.,TGCGCCAGCCACCCCAACACTCGAGCCTACGAGCAGTACTTC,CASHPNTRAYEQYF
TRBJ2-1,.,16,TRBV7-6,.,TGTGCCAGCAGCTTAGCAGACCCTGGGCTAGCTGGTGAGCAGTTCTTC,CASSLADPGLAGEQFF
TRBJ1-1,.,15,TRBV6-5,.,TGTGCCAGCAGTTACGACAGGAGTACTTACACTGAAGCTTTCTTT,CASSYDRSTYTEAFF